These 13 T cell receptor beta chains share one sample of origin, sequenced in a study of T cells in Graves' hyperthyroidism and ophthalmopathy. Amplification yielded TCR beta CDR3 regions, with RNA transcripts as the source. First-round RT-PCR with HTBI primers amplified the TCR CDR3 region. From the multiplex PCR reads, TCRdb called clonotypes with MiXCR, one entry per CDR3 protein. The sample consists of about 840,000 distinct CDR3 sequences, roughly 40% of them appearing once. The material sequenced was blood. The receptors here all came from a man aged 18-30 years with Graves' hyperthyroidism.

This clonotype has at least ten counts. The chain carries TRBV20-1 and TRBJ2-5; D not resolved. The CDR3 covers 11 residues. The germline V gene has CDR1 DFQATT and CDR2 SNEGSKA (reference sequence). V lost 6 bases, J lost 5 bases, and 10 bases lay in between. In DNA form, the CDR3 reads TGCAGTGCCAAGGCTTGGGAGACCCAGTACTTC. Translated, it gives CSAKAWETQYF.

This clonotype was recorded only once. The chain couples TRBV29-1 to TRBJ2-3, with 11 bases identical to TRBD2. V shed 3 bases and J 5 bases; nucleotides not matched to a gene: 7. Germline-derived CDR1 and CDR2 are SQVTM and ANQGSEA. The CDR3 runs to 15 residues. As DNA, the CDR3 is TGCAGCGTTGAGGTTAGCGGGAGGGCCCGAGATACGCAGTATTTT. This codes for CSVEVSGRARDTQYF.

This clonotype has more than one count but fewer than ten. The chain is built from TRBV14 and TRBJ2-7; unclear D gene. CDR3 size: 13 residues. Trimming took 11 bases from V and 3 from J, leaving 17 bases between them. Germline V lookup: CDR1 SGHDN, CDR2 FVKESK. The CDR3 sequence: CASRRNSNYEQYF. In DNA, the CDR3 is TGTGCCTCCCGCCGAAACAGCAACTACGAGCAGTACTTC.

Concerning this clonotype itself: Given a much more abundant clone one base away, this may be a read error. This chain joins TRBV7-6 and TRBJ1-4; D perhaps matches TRBD1 (6 bases). Per germline, CDR1 SGHVS and CDR2 FNYEAQ. V lost 5 bases, J lost 4 bases, and 8 bases lay in between. The CDR3 is 13 residues long. The CDR3 region is CASSARGNEKLFF. CDR3 DNA sequence: TGTGCCAGCAGCGCCAGGGGTAATGAAAAACTGTTTTTT. Based on the CDR3 plus reference TRBV7-6 and TRBJ1-4, the full variable domain is GAGVSQSPRYKVTKRGQDVALRCDPISGHVSLYWYRQALGQGPEFLTYFNYEAQQDKSGLPNDRFSAERPEGSISTLTIQRTEQRDSAMYRCASSARGNEKLFFGSGTQLSVL.

The rearrangement links TRBV7-2 to TRBJ1-1, with TRBD1 as a possible D gene (5 bases). Germline loops: CDR1 SGHTA, CDR2 FQGNSA. V lost 6 bases to trimming and J lost 0 bases, with 14 bases between them. The CDR3 has 15 amino acids. The CDR3 reads CASSRYRLMNTEAFF. The CDR3, as DNA: TGTGCCAGCAGTCGTTACAGGTTAATGAACACTGAAGCTTTCTTT.

A word on this clonotype: Since a much larger clone is just one base distant, this may be a read error. The V call is TRBV6-1, the J call TRBJ2-5; D not certain. There are 15 residues in the CDR3. The germline V gene encodes CDR1 MNHNS and CDR2 SASEGT. V dropped 3 bases and J dropped 2 bases, with 13 bases sitting between them. As DNA, the CDR3 is TGTGCCAGCAGTGACGGTGGCTACCTTCAAGAGACCCAGTACTTC. Translation: CASSDGGYLQETQYF.

Many counts were recorded for this clonotype. The chain combines TRBV9 with TRBJ1-5; no firm D call. This CDR3 contains 13 residues. With 2 bases removed from V and 6 bases from J, the gap between germline ends came to 9 bases. The germline gives CDR1 SGDLS, CDR2 YYNGEE. This CDR3 reads CASSVASGQPQHF. The DNA of the CDR3 is TGTGCCAGCAGCGTGGCATCGGGTCAGCCCCAGCATTTT. The variable domain in full, with the rest retrieved from reference TRBV9 and TRBJ1-5, is DSGVTQTPKHLITATGQRVTLRCSPRSGDLSVYWYQQSLDQGLQFLIQYYNGEERAKGNILERFSAQQFPDLHSELNLSSLELGDSALYFCASSVASGQPQHFGDGTRLSIL.

There are many counts of this clonotype. The chain couples TRBV2 to TRBJ1-1; weak D call: TRBD1 (5 bases). The germline V and J ends were trimmed by 8 bases and 5 bases, with 12 bases remaining between them. Germline V gives CDR1 SNHLY, CDR2 FYNNEI. This CDR3 spans 12 amino acids. The CDR3 coding sequence is TGTGCCAGCTTGTTTGGGGGAACTGAAGCTTTCTTT. Translated: CASLFGGTEAFF.

Concerning this clonotype itself: One junction end disagrees with the germline gene, perhaps due to a read error. V gene TRBV5-1 combines with J gene TRBJ2-7; 9 bases align to TRBD2. The germline V gene has CDR1 SGHRS and CDR2 YFSETQ. This CDR3 contains 15 residues. In DNA form, the CDR3 reads TGCGCCAGCGGCTTCGGCGGGGGGGACTACTACGAGCAGTACTTC. Translating gives CASGFGGGDYYEQYF.

A few counts support this clonotype. The V gene is TRBV7-9, the J gene TRBJ1-1; no definite D call. The CDR3 is made up of 14 amino acids. Germline CDR1 reads SEHNR; CDR2 reads FQNEAQ (reference sequence). V was cut by 5 bases and J by 9 bases, with 19 bases left in between. The CDR3 loop reads CASSQEPADLKAFF. The CDR3 DNA sequence: TGTGCCAGCAGCCAAGAACCGGCTGACCTAAAAGCTTTCTTT.

V and J are TRBV5-1 and TRBJ1-6, with D perhaps TRBD1 (6 bases). V lost 3 bases and J 5 bases, leaving 12 bases between the germline ends. Germline V CDR1 and CDR2: SGHRS, YFSETQ. The CDR3 sequence is 15 residues long. The CDR3 nucleotides read TGCGCCAGCAGCTCGGCTGACAGGCATAATTCACCCCTCCACTTT. This codes for CASSSADRHNSPLHF.

This clonotype was observed many times. The rearrangement uses TRBV14 and TRBJ1-2; the D gene is possibly TRBD1 (6 bases). Germline values: CDR1 SGHDN, CDR2 FVKESK. The V and J ends lost 0 bases and 4 bases respectively, with 15 bases between them. The CDR3 sequence is 16 residues long. The CDR3 region is CASSQDRRKGGYGYTF. CDR3 nucleotide sequence: TGTGCCAGCAGCCAAGATCGGAGGAAAGGGGGCTATGGCTACACCTTC.

At least ten counts were recorded for this clonotype. The chain employs TRBV7-9 and TRBJ1-4, with D maybe TRBD1 (6 bases). The CDR3 contains 13 residues. Per germline, CDR1 SEHNR and CDR2 FQNEAQ (reference sequence). The V end lost 1 base, the J end lost 10 bases, and 10 bases lay between the germline ends. CDR3 loop: CASSLDREGKLFF. In DNA, the CDR3 is TGTGCCAGCAGCTTAGACAGGGAAGGAAAACTGTTTTTT. The full variable domain, in which reference TRBV7-9 and TRBJ1-4 provide the parts outside the CDR3, is DTGVSQNPRHKITKRGQNVTFRCDPISEHNRLYWYRQTLGQGPEFLTYFQNEAQLEKSRLLSDRFSAERPKGSFSTLEIQRTEQGDSAMYLCASSLDREGKLFFGSGTQLSVL.